The 22 T cell receptor beta chains listed next were all sequenced from one sample in a study of cytomegalovirus exposure and HLA in healthy donors. The PCR employed 60 Vbeta primers together with 13 Jbeta primers. Method: immunoSEQ multiplex PCR; TCRdb's copy keeps in-frame clones and lacks some. The sample records under 200,000 clones, around 85% being singletons. Source material: PBMCs. Source of these receptors: a woman between 50 and 59 years old in good health and CMV-seronegative.

This chain joins TRBV29-1 and TRBJ1-2; TRBD1 is a possible D gene (6 bases). Per germline, CDR1 SQVTM and CDR2 ANQGSEA. V lost 6 bases and J 0 bases, leaving 17 bases between the germline ends. CDR3 length equals 15 residues. DNA of the CDR3: TGCAGCGTGAGGGACCGGGACACCGCTAACTATGGCTACACCTTC. It codes for CSVRDRDTANYGYTF.

In its sample, this clone was seen once. The genes are TRBV5-5 and TRBJ2-3; TRBD2 aligns across 12 bases. V gave up 2 bases and J gave up 3 bases; unmatched junction bases: 1. The V gene's germline CDR1 is SGHKS and CDR2 YYEKEE (reference sequence). The CDR3 extends over 15 amino acids. CDR3 loop: CASSLTSGRTDTQYF. The CDR3 DNA reads as TGTGCCAGCAGCTTAACTAGCGGGAGGACAGATACGCAGTATTTT.

The V call is TRBV10-1, the J call TRBJ1-1, with TRBD1 identical over 7 bases. Germline loops: CDR1 WNHNN, CDR2 SYGVQD (reference sequence). With V trimmed by 2 bases and J by 6 bases, 6 bases remained unmatched. The CDR3 contains 14 residues. The CDR3, as DNA: TGCGCCAGCAGTGAGACAGGGGATGAATCTGAAGCTTTCTTT. It yields the protein CASSETGDESEAFF.

This clone came up once. The V call is TRBV19, the J call TRBJ2-1; D is unclear. The germline gives CDR1 LNHDA, CDR2 SQIVND (reference sequence). This CDR3 is built from 15 residues. V was trimmed by 6 bases and J by 0 bases, leaving 12 bases between them. CDR3 loop: CASRVGANSYNEQFF. CDR3 in DNA: TGTGCCAGTAGGGTAGGAGCTAACTCCTACAATGAGCAGTTCTTC.

CDR3 residues: CASSSPDSQTFF. The CDR3 DNA reads TGTGCCAGCAGCTCCCCGGACAGCCAAACGTTCTTC. The chain links TRBV9 to TRBJ2-1; a possible D gene is TRBD1 (6 bases). The CDR3 has 12 amino acids. Trimming took off 4 bases at V and 15 bases at J, with 17 bases between the two ends. CDR1 is SGDLS and CDR2 is YYNGEE in the germline V gene.

The V call is TRBV5-8, the J call TRBJ2-3; the match to TRBD2 covers 7 bases. Germline V gene data show CDR1 as SGHTS and CDR2 as YDEGEE. The CDR3 runs 11 residues. Trimming removed 3 bases from V and 15 bases from J; junction bases left unmatched: 7. The CDR3 loop reads CASSSPGLHYF. Written as DNA, the CDR3 is TGTGCCAGCAGCTCGCCGGGACTACACTATTTT.

The rearrangement uses TRBV11-3 and TRBJ1-1, with D perhaps matching TRBD1 (5 bases). There are 13 residues in the CDR3. The ends were cut back, 0 bases at V and 11 bases at J, with 13 bases in the middle. Germline V CDR1 and CDR2: SGHNT, YENEEA. CDR3 nucleotides: TGTGCCAGCAGCTTAGATGGGACTACTAGGGCTTTCTTT. Translating it yields CASSLDGTTRAFF.

The rearrangement links TRBV7-2 to TRBJ2-3; the D gene is possibly TRBD2 (5 bases). The germline V and J ends were trimmed by 0 bases and 1 base, with 11 bases remaining between them. The CDR3 has 16 amino acids. The germline CDR1 and CDR2 sequences are SGHTA and FQGNSA. CDR3: CASSLAGARGTDTQYF. Here the CDR3 DNA reads TGTGCCAGCAGCTTAGCGGGAGCCCGTGGCACAGATACGCAGTATTTT.

The chain combines TRBV27 with TRBJ2-7; 8 bases map to TRBD2. The CDR3 totals 15 residues. J was trimmed by 1 base and V by 5 bases; bases with no gene match: 7. CDR1 is MNHEY and CDR2 is SMNVEV in the germline V gene (reference sequence). In DNA, the CDR3 is TGTGCCAGCAGTCCCCGGACTAGCAGTTCCTACGAGCAGTACTTC. This codes for CASSPRTSSSYEQYF.

This chain links TRBV11-3 with TRBJ2-1; 11 nucleotides match TRBD2. The germline CDR1 and CDR2 sequences are SGHNT and YENEEA. CDR3 length: 16 residues. The J segment lost 2 bases and the V segment lost 4 bases, leaving 4 bases of the junction unmatched. The CDR3: CASSSLAGGPYNEQFF. The CDR3 DNA sequence: TGTGCCAGCAGCTCGCTAGCGGGAGGCCCCTACAATGAGCAGTTCTTC.

The rearrangement links TRBV28 to TRBJ2-7, with a possible D match to TRBD2 (6 bases). This CDR3 region has 17 residues. Trimming shortened V by 6 bases and J by 0 bases, and 21 bases separated the two germline ends. Germline assignment: CDR1 MDHEN and CDR2 SYDVKM. The DNA for the CDR3 is TGTGCCAGCAGCCCATTAGATCTAGCGCGAAGCTCCTACGAGCAGTACTTC. Translation: CASSPLDLARSSYEQYF.

The chain combines TRBV4-2 with TRBJ2-5, with D unresolved. The CDR3 spans 14 residues. Germline V gives CDR1 LGHNA, CDR2 YNFKEQ. V lost 3 bases and J 2 bases, leaving 10 bases between the germline ends. DNA for the CDR3: TGTGCCAGCAGCCAGCTCCGAGGTCAAGAGACCCAGTACTTC. Translation gives CASSQLRGQETQYF.

The rearrangement uses TRBV27 and TRBJ2-3, with TRBD2 identical over 13 bases. V trimming: 5 bases; J trimming: 8 bases; junction bases outside the gene matches: 4. CDR3 length: 14 residues. The germline V gene has CDR1 MNHEY and CDR2 SMNVEV (reference sequence). CDR3 bases: TGTGCCAGCAGTCCCGGACTAGCGGGAGTTACGCAGTATTTT. This encodes CASSPGLAGVTQYF.

The V gene is TRBV5-4, the J gene TRBJ1-1; D is uncertain. Per germline, CDR1 SGHNT and CDR2 YYREEE (reference sequence). The CDR3 length is 15 residues. Trimming removed 0 bases from V and 0 bases from J, with 9 bases in between. The CDR3 nucleotides read TGTGCCAGCAGCTTGGATCTTCAGATGAACACTGAAGCTTTCTTT. It yields the protein CASSLDLQMNTEAFF.

The chain combines TRBV2 with TRBJ2-3, with D possibly being TRBD2 (6 bases). The length of the CDR3 is 15 residues. From germline, CDR1 is SNHLY and CDR2 FYNNEI. Between the trimmed V and J ends, which lost 7 bases and 2 bases, there was a span of 16 bases. Here the CDR3 reads CASKQRARYTDTQYF. The CDR3, as DNA: TGTGCCAGCAAACAGCGGGCAAGATACACAGATACGCAGTATTTT.

In DNA form, the CDR3 reads TGTGCCATCAGTGAGTCGAAACTAGCGGGCGGTAGCCAAGAGACCCAGTACTTC. This gives the protein CAISESKLAGGSQETQYF. This chain links TRBV10-3 with TRBJ2-5; the match to TRBD2 covers 9 bases. This CDR3 comprises 18 residues. CDR1 is ENHRY, CDR2 SYGVKD, per germline. V lost 0 bases, J lost 1 base, and 9 bases stayed unmatched.

The rearrangement links TRBV5-4 to TRBJ2-3; tentative D call: TRBD2 (6 bases). The V end lost 8 bases, the J end lost 2 bases, and 9 bases lay between the germline ends. Germline CDR1 SGHNT, CDR2 YYREEE (reference sequence). The CDR3 is made up of 12 amino acids. CDR3 in DNA: TGTGCCAGTCGGACTAACACAGATACGCAGTATTTT. It specifies CASRTNTDTQYF.

A remark on this clone: The junction does not match germline at one end; this may be a read error. The chain employs TRBV7-9 and TRBJ1-1, with D uncertain. CDR3 size: 14 residues. CDR1 is SEHNR and CDR2 is FQNEAQ in the germline V gene (reference sequence). This CDR3 is CSSSFRAENTEAFF. CDR3 DNA sequence: TGTTCCAGCAGCTTCCGAGCCGAAAACACTGAAGCTTTCTTT.

The J gene is TRBJ2-7, the V gene TRBV2; 11 nucleotides line up with TRBD1. The CDR3 spans 17 residues. V trimming: 5 bases; J trimming: 3 bases; junction bases outside the gene matches: 12. CDR1 is SNHLY, CDR2 FYNNEI, per germline. CDR3 residues: CASSITGTGGDFYEQYF. The DNA for the CDR3 is TGTGCCAGCAGTATCACCGGGACAGGGGGAGATTTCTACGAGCAGTACTTC.

This clone was found once. This rearrangement joins TRBV5-6 to TRBJ2-1; a possible D gene is TRBD1 (6 bases). Germline V gives CDR1 SGHDT, CDR2 YYEEEE. V lost 3 bases and J lost 8, with 18 bases in between. The CDR3 sequence is 15 residues long. The CDR3 loop is CASSSLGASGDEQFF. As DNA, the CDR3 is TGTGCCAGCAGCTCGCTCGGGGCCTCAGGGGATGAGCAGTTCTTC.

V usage is TRBV27 and J usage is TRBJ2-3, with D possibly TRBD2 on 6 matching bases. The V gene's germline CDR1 is MNHEY and CDR2 SMNVEV (reference sequence). The V and J ends lost 6 bases and 4 bases respectively, with 17 bases between them. This CDR3 spans 15 amino acids. CDR3 coding DNA: TGTGCCAGCAGCTCCATGGGAGGACACGCAGATACGCAGTATTTT. Translating it yields CASSSMGGHADTQYF.

The chain has TRBV27 and TRBJ2-5; the D gene is possibly TRBD1 (6 bases). Trimming removed 2 bases at V and 3 bases at J, with 16 bases between. The germline V gene has CDR1 MNHEY and CDR2 SMNVEV (reference sequence). The CDR3 has 16 residues. The CDR3 DNA is TGTGCCAGCAGTTTAAGGTGGGGGCTGAGGGAAGAGACCCAGTACTTC. Protein product: CASSLRWGLREETQYF.